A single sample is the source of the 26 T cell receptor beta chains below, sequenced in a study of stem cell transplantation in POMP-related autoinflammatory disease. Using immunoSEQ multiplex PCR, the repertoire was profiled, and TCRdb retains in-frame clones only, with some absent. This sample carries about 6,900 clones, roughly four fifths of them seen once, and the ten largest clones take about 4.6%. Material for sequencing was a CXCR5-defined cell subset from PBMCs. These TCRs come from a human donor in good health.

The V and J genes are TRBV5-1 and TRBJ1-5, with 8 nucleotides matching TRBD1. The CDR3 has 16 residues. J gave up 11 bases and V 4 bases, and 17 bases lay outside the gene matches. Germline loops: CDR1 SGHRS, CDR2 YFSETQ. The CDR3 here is CASSLTTGVPQAAQHF. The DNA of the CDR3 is TGCGCCAGCAGCCTTACGACAGGGGTACCCCAGGCGGCCCAGCATTTT.

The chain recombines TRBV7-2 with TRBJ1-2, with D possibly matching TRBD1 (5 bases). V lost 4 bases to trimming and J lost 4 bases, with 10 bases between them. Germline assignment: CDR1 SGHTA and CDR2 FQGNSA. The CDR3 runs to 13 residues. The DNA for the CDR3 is TGTGCCAGCAGCTCCCGGGGCGTCTATGGCTACACCTTC. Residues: CASSSRGVYGYTF.

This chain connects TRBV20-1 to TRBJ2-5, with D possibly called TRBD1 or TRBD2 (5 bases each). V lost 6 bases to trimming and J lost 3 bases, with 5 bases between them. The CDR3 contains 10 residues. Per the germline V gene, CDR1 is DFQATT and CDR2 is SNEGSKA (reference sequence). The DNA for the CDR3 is TGCAGTGCGGGGGAAGAGACCCAGTACTTC. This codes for CSAGEETQYF.

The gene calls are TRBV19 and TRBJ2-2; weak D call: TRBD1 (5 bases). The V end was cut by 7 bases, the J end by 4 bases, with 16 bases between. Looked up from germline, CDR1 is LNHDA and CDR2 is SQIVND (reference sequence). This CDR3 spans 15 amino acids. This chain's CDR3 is CASKNQGTLTGELFF. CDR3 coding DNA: TGTGCCAGTAAGAATCAGGGAACCCTCACCGGGGAGCTGTTTTTT. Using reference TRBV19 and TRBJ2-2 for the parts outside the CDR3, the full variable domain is DGGITQSPKYLFRKEGQNVTLSCEQNLNHDAMYWYRQDPGQGLRLIYYSQIVNDFQKGDIAEGYSVSREKKESFPLTVTSAQKNPTAFYLCASKNQGTLTGELFFGEGSRLTVL.

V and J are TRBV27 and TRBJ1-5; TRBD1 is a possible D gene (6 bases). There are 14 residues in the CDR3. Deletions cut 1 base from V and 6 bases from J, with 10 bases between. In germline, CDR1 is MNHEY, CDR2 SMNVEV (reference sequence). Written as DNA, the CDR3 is TGTGCCAGCAGTTTATTAGGGGGGGTTCAGCCCCAGCATTTT. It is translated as CASSLLGGVQPQHF.

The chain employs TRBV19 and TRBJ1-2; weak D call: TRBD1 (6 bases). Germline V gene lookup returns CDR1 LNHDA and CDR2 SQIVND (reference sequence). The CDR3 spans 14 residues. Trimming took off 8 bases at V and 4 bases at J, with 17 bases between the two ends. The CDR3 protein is CASGDTREGYGYTF. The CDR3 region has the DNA TGTGCCAGTGGGGACACTCGGGAAGGCTATGGCTACACCTTC.

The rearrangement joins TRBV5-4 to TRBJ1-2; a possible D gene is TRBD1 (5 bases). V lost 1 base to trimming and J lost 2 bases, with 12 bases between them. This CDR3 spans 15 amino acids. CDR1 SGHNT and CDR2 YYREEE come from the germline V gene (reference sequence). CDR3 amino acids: CASSLLWDANYGYTF. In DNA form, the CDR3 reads TGTGCCAGCAGCTTGTTGTGGGACGCCAACTATGGCTACACCTTC.

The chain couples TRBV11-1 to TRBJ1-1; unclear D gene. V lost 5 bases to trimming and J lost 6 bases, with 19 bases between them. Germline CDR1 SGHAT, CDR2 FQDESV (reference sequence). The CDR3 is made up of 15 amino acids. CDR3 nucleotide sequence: TGTGCCAGCAGCCGTAAACCGGGAAGGAGGGCTGAAGCTTTCTTT. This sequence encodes CASSRKPGRRAEAFF.

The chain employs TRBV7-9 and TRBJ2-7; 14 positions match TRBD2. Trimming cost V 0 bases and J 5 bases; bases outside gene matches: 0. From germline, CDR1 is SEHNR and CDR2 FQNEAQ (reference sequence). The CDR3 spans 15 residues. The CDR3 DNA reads TGTGCCAGCAGCTTAGCGGGACTAGCGGGGGACGAGCAGTACTTC. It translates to CASSLAGLAGDEQYF.

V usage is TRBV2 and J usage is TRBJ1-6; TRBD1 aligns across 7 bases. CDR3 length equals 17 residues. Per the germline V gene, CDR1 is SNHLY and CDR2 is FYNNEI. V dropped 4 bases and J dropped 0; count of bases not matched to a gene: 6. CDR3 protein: CASSVQGGTSYNSPLHF. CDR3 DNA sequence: TGTGCCAGCAGTGTGCAGGGGGGAACCTCCTATAATTCACCCCTCCACTTT.

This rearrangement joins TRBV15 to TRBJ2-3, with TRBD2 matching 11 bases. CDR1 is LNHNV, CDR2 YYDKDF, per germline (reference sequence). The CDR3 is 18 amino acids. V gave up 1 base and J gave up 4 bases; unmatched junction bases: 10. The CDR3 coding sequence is TGTGCCACCAGCAGAGGCCCTCCTAGCGGGGGGCAGCCAGATACGCAGTATTTT. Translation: CATSRGPPSGGQPDTQYF.

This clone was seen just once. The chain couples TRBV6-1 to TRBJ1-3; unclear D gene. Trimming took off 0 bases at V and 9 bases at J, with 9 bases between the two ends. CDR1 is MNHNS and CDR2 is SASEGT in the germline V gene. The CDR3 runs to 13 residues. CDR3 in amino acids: CASSEAIQATIYF. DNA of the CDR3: TGTGCCAGCAGTGAAGCCATCCAGGCCACCATATATTTT.

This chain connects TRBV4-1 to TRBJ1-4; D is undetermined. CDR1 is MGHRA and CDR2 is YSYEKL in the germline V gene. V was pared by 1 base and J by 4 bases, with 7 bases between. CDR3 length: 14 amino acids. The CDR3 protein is CASSQGPFNEKLFF. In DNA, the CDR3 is TGCGCCAGCAGCCAAGGGCCGTTTAATGAAAAACTGTTTTTT.

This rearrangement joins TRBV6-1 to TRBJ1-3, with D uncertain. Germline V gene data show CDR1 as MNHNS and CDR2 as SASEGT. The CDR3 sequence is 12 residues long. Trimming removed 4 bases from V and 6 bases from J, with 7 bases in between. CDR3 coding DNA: TGTGCCAGCAGTGCCCCATTAAACACCATATATTTT. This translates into CASSAPLNTIYF.

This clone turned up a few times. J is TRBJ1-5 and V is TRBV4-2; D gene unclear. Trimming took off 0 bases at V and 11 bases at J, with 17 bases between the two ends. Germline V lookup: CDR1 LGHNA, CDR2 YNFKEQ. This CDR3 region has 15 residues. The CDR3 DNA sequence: TGTGCCAGCAGCCAAGATGTCTCCCCCAAGGAGGCCCAGCATTTT. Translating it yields CASSQDVSPKEAQHF.

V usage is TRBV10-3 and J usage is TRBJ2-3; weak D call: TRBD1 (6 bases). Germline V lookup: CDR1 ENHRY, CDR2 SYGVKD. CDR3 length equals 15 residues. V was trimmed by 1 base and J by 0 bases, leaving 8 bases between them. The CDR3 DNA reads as TGTGCCATCAGTGAGTGGACAGCTAGCACAGATACGCAGTATTTT. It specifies CAISEWTASTDTQYF.

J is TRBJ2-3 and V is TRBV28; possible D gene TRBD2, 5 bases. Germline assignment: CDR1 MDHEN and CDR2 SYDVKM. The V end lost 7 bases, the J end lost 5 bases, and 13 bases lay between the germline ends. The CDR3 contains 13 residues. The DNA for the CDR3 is TGTGCCAGCATGCCCGGGGTTGAAGATACGCAGTATTTT. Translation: CASMPGVEDTQYF.

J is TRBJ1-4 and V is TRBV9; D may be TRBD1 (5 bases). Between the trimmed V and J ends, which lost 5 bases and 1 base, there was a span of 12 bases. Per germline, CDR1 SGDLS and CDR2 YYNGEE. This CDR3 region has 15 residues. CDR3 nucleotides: TGTGCCAGCAGTCAAAGTGGGGGAACTAATGAAAAACTGTTTTTT. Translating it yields CASSQSGGTNEKLFF.

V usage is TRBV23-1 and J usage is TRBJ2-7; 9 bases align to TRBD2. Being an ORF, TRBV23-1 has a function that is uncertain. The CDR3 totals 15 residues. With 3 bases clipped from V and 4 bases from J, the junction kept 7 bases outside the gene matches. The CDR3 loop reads CASSHGASGEYEQYF. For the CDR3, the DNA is TGCGCCAGCAGTCACGGGGCTAGCGGGGAGTACGAGCAGTACTTC.

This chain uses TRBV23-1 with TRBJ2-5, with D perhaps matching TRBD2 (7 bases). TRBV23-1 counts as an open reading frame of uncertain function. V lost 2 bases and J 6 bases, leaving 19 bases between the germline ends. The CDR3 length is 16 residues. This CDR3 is CASSQRHSGGPKTQYF. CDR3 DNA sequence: TGCGCCAGCAGTCAACGGCACTCCGGGGGGCCAAAGACCCAGTACTTC.

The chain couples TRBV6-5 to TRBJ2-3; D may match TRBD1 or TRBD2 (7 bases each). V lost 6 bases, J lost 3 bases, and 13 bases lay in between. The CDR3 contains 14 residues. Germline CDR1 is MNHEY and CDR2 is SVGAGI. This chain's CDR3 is CASRVQGGTDTQYF. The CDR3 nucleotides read TGTGCCAGCAGGGTGCAGGGGGGGACAGATACGCAGTATTTT.

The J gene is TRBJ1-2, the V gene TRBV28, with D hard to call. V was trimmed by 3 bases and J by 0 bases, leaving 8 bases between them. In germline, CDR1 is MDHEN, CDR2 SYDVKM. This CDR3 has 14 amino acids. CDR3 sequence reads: CASSLGTSNYGYTF. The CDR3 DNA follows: TGTGCCAGCAGTTTGGGCACATCTAACTATGGCTACACCTTC.

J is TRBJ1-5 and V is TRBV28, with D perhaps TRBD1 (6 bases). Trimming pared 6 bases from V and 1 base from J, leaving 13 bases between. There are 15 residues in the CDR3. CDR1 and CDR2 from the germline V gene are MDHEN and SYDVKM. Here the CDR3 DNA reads TGTGCCAGCAGACCGACAGGTCCCAGCAATCAGCCCCAGCATTTT. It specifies CASRPTGPSNQPQHF.

The CDR3 nucleotides are TGTGCCAGCAGCTCTCAGGGGAGGACCGGGGAGCTGTTTTTT. Protein sequence: CASSSQGRTGELFF. The V gene is TRBV5-4, the J gene TRBJ2-2; D might be TRBD1 or TRBD2, each matching 6 bases. V was cut by 3 bases and J by 5 bases, with 11 bases left in between. CDR1 and CDR2 from the germline V gene are SGHNT and YYREEE (reference sequence). This CDR3 region has 14 residues.

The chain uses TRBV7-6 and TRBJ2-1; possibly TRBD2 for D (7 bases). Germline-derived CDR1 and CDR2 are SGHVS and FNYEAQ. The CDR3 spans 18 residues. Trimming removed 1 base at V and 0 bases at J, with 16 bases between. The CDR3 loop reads CASSLGGGGAVSYNEQFF. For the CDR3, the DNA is TGTGCCAGCAGCTTAGGTGGTGGGGGGGCAGTCTCCTACAATGAGCAGTTCTTC.

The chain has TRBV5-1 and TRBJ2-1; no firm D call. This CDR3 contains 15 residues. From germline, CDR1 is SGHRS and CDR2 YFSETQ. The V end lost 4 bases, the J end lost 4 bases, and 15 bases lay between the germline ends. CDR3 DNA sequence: TGCGCCAGCAGCACCCTAATAAGATCATACAATGAGCAGTTCTTC. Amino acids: CASSTLIRSYNEQFF.